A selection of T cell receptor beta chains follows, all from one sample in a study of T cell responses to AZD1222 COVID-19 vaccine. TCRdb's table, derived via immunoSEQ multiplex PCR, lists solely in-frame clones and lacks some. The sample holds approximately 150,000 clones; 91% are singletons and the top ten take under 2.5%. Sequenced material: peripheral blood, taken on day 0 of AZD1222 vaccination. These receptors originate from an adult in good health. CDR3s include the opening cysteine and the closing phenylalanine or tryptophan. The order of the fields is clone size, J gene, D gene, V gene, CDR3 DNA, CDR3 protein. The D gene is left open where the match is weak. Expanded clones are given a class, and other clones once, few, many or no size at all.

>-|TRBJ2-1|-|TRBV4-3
TGCGCCAGCAGCCAAGATTGGGGATTCGAGCAGTTCTTC
CASSQDWGFEQFF
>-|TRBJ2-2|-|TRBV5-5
TGTGCCAGCAGCTGGGAACCGGCGAACACCGGGGAGCTGTTTTTT
CASSWEPANTGELFF
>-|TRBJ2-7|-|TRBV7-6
TGTGCCAGCAGCCCCACGGCAGGGGAGCAGTACTTC
CASSPTAGEQYF
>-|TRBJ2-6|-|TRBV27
TGTGCCAGCAGTCCCTACACGGGGGCCGACGTCCTGACTTTC
CASSPYTGADVLTF
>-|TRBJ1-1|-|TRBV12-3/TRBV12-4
TGTGCCAGCAGTTTAGTCGTCAGGGAAGCTTTCTTT
CASSLVVREAFF
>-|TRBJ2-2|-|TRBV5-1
TGCGCCAGCAGCTTGGGGCAGGGCGGCACCGGGGAGCTGTTTTTT
CASSLGQGGTGELFF
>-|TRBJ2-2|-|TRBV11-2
TGTGCCAGCAGCTCCAGGGGCAACGCCGGGGAGCTGTTTTTT
CASSSRGNAGELFF
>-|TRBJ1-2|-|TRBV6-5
TGTGCCAGCAGTTACTCGTTAGCCAGCTATGGCTACACCTTC
CASSYSLASYGYTF
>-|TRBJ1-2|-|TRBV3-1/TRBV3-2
TGTGCCAGCAGCCAAGCTCCACGGGGGTTTGAGACAGTTAATGGCTACACCTTC
CASSQAPRGFETVNGYTF
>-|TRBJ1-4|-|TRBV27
TGTGCCAGCAGTTTAGGAGAAAAACTGTTTTTT
CASSLGEKLFF
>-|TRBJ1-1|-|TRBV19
TGTGCCAGTATGACAGGCGCTGTTAACACTGAAGCTTTCTTT
CASMTGAVNTEAFF
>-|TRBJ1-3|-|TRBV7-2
TGTGCCAGCAGCTTAATCGGCGGAAACACCATATATTTT
CASSLIGGNTIYF
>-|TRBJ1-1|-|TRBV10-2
TGCGCCAGCAGTGGGGGCTACACTGAAGCTTTCTTT
CASSGGYTEAFF
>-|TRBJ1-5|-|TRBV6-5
TGTGCCAGCAGTCCCTCGGGGCAGCCCCAGCATTTT
CASSPSGQPQHF
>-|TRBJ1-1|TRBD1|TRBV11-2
TGTGCCAGCAGTTCTCAGCCGACAGGGGAAGCTTTCTTT
CASSSQPTGEAFF
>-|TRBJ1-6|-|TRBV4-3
TGCGCCAGCAGCCAAGAATGGCCGGGTTCCTATAATTCACCCCTCCACTTT
CASSQEWPGSYNSPLHF
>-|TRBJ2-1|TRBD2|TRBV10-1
TGCGCCAGCAGTGAGGAACTAGCGGGAGAGTTTGAGCAGTTCTTC
CASSEELAGEFEQFF
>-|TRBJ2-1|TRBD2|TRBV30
TGTGCCTGGAGTACTAGCGGGGGGTACAATGAGCAGTTCTTC
CAWSTSGGYNEQFF
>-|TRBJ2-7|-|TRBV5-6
TGTGCCAGCAGCTTGGATCCTACGAGTGAGCAGTACTTC
CASSLDPTSEQYF
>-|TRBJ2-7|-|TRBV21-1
TGTGCCAGCAGCCGACGAGGACAGCAGCCTACCTACGAGCAGTACTTC
CASSRRGQQPTYEQYF
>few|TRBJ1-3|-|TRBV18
TGTGCCAGCTCACCATTTGAAGGGGCTGGAAACACCATATATTTT
CASSPFEGAGNTIYF
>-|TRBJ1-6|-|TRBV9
TGTGCCAGCAGCCCCTATGGGGGGGGAACCTCACCCCTCCACTTT
CASSPYGGGTSPLHF
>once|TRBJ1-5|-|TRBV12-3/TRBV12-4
TGTGCCAGCAGTCCGGCCGTTTATCAGCCCCAGCATTTT
CASSPAVYQPQHF
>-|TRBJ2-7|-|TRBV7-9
TGTGCCAGCAGCTTAGAGGCCTACGAGCAGTACTTC
CASSLEAYEQYF
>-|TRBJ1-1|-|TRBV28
TGTGCCAGCAGTCCGAACTCGGGAACTTTCTTT
CASSPNSGTFF
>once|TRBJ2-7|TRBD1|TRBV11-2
TGTGCCAGCAGCTTGACCGCAGGGGGCGCTTATGGCTACGAGCAGTACTTC
CASSLTAGGAYGYEQYF
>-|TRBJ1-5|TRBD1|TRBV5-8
TGTGCCAGCAGCTTGCACAGGGGGCAGGGGATCATGCCCCAGCATTTT
CASSLHRGQGIMPQHF
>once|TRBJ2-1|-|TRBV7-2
TGTGCCAGCAGCTTGGGGGGGGCCACACCTGAGCAGTTCTTC
CASSLGGATPEQFF
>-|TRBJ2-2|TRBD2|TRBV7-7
TGTGCTAGCAGTTCCGGACTAGCGGGAAACACCGGGGAGCTGTTTTTT
CASSSGLAGNTGELFF
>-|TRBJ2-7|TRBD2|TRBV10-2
TGCGCCAGCAGTGAGAAAAACCGACTAGCGGGGAACTCCTACGAGCAGTACTTC
CASSEKNRLAGNSYEQYF
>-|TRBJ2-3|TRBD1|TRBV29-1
TGCAGCGTTGAAGGAGGGACAGGGGTAGCGGATACGCAGTATTTT
CSVEGGTGVADTQYF
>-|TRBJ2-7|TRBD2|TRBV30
TGTGCCTGGAGCGAGGGACTTAGCGGGGAAAAACCCTACGAGCAGTACTTC
CAWSEGLSGEKPYEQYF
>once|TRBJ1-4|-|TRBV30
TGTGCCTGGAGTGCGGGGTCTCTAAACGGAGGGGGAAAACTGTTTTTT
CAWSAGSLNGGGKLFF